These 22 T cell receptor beta chains were all obtained from the same sample, sequenced in a study of response to subunit inactivated influenza vaccine. MiXCR, run by TCRdb on the RT-PCR reads, gives a single entry per CDR3 protein. Of about 190,000 distinct CDR3 sequences in the sample, over 13% were seen once. Sequencing used CD8+ T cells sorted from PBMCs, obtained approximately 5 days after vaccination. The receptors were gathered from a man aged 45-65 years who received an inactivated influenza vaccine.

This clonotype was detected only a few times. This rearrangement joins TRBV4-1 to TRBJ1-5; no clear D. The CDR3 covers 15 residues. V dropped 5 bases and J dropped 2 bases, with 13 bases sitting between them. Looked up from germline, CDR1 is MGHRA and CDR2 is YSYEKL. The CDR3 here is CASSFGEDGNQPQHF. Written as DNA, the CDR3 is TGCGCCAGCAGCTTCGGGGAAGATGGCAATCAGCCCCAGCATTTT.

This clonotype came up many times. V and J are TRBV5-6 and TRBJ2-7, with 11 bases identical to TRBD2. CDR3 length: 14 residues. V was pared by 2 bases and J by 3 bases, with 1 base of the junction left unmatched. CDR1 SGHDT and CDR2 YYEEEE come from the germline V gene. CDR3 in amino acids: CASSFGTSGYEQYF. In DNA, the CDR3 is TGTGCCAGCAGCTTTGGGACTAGCGGCTACGAGCAGTACTTC.

The chain links TRBV6-2 or TRBV6-3 to TRBJ2-1, with D perhaps TRBD1 or TRBD2 (5 bases each). The V end was cut by 3 bases, the J end by 1 base, with 10 bases between. Germline loops: CDR1 MNHEY, CDR2 SVGEGT. The length of the CDR3 is 15 residues. The CDR3 sequence: CASSYGGRSYNEQFF. DNA for the CDR3: TGTGCCAGCAGTTATGGGGGTAGATCCTACAATGAGCAGTTCTTC.

This clonotype was detected ten times or more. This chain joins TRBV12-3 or TRBV12-4 and TRBJ2-5, with 9 bases fitting TRBD2. J lost 4 bases, V lost 4 bases, and 4 bases had no gene match. The CDR3 totals 14 residues. The CDR3 reads CASSSGLASETQYF. In DNA form, the CDR3 reads TGTGCCAGCAGTTCAGGACTAGCGTCAGAGACCCAGTACTTC.

J is TRBJ1-1 and V is TRBV5-8, with a possible D match to TRBD1 (5 bases). Germline V gives CDR1 SGHTS, CDR2 YDEGEE. The CDR3 is 15 residues long. Deletions cut 3 bases from V and 1 base from J, with 13 bases between. CDR3 in DNA: TGTGCCAGCAGCTCGCCTGACGGGACGAACACTGAAGCTTTCTTT. It translates to CASSSPDGTNTEAFF.

This clonotype was observed a handful of times. The chain's CDR3 is CASSPYGLVASTDTQYF. CDR3 sequence (DNA): TGTGCCAGCAGCCCCTACGGCCTAGTAGCTAGCACAGATACGCAGTATTTT. The J gene is TRBJ2-3, the V gene TRBV4-2; D call uncertain. Germline V gene lookup returns CDR1 LGHNA and CDR2 YNFKEQ. This CDR3 contains 17 residues. V was trimmed by 4 bases and J by 0 bases, leaving 17 bases between them.

The genes are TRBV20-1 and TRBJ1-1; the D gene is possibly TRBD1 (6 bases). Germline CDR1 reads DFQATT; CDR2 reads SNEGSKA (reference sequence). The CDR3 is 15 amino acids. V lost 6 bases and J lost 4, with 21 bases in between. The CDR3 protein is CSAPDPTGPTTEAFF. The CDR3 DNA reads TGCAGTGCGCCAGACCCGACAGGACCGACCACTGAAGCTTTCTTT.

The chain is built from TRBV20-1 and TRBJ2-3; possibly TRBD1 for D (6 bases). This CDR3 has 15 residues. CDR1 is DFQATT and CDR2 is SNEGSKA in the germline V gene (reference sequence). The germline V and J ends were trimmed by 0 bases and 5 bases, with 15 bases remaining between them. Written as DNA, the CDR3 is TGCAGTGCTAGAGATCGGGCAGGGGCGGGAGATACGCAGTATTTT. Its protein product is CSARDRAGAGDTQYF.

The rearrangement links TRBV15 to TRBJ1-5; the D is unclear. CDR3 length: 14 amino acids. Trimming shortened V by 0 bases and J by 11 bases, and 14 bases separated the two germline ends. Per germline, CDR1 LNHNV and CDR2 YYDKDF (reference sequence). CDR3 bases: TGTGCCACCAGCAGAGAACGACACCTGTCGGCCCAGCATTTT. It yields the protein CATSRERHLSAQHF.

With respect to this clonotype: One end of the junction fails to match germline, which may point to a read error. The J gene is TRBJ2-7, the V gene TRBV2; D gene uncertain. Germline values: CDR1 SNHLY, CDR2 FYNNEI. This CDR3 region has 13 residues. This CDR3 is CVSSGTASEEQYF. The DNA of the CDR3 is TGTGTCAGCAGTGGAACCGCTTCTGAGGAGCAGTACTTC. Complete variable domain (other parts from reference TRBV2 and TRBJ2-7): EPEVTQTPSHQVTQMGQEVILRCVPISNHLYFYWYRQILGQKVEFLVSFYNNEISEKSEIFDDQFSVERPDGSNFTLKIRSTKLEDSAMYFCVSSGTASEEQYFGPGTRLTVT.

This clonotype was recorded many times. The V and J genes are TRBV4-3 and TRBJ2-3; D is ambiguous. Germline V CDR1 and CDR2: LGHNA, YSLEER. V lost 0 bases to trimming and J lost 5 bases, with 9 bases between them. CDR3 length equals 14 residues. As DNA, the CDR3 is TGCGCCAGCAGCCAAGATACGGTGCAAGATACGCAGTATTTT. Translating gives CASSQDTVQDTQYF.

This clonotype turned up a few times. The gene calls are TRBV24-1 and TRBJ2-1; 8 bases line up with TRBD1. V was clipped by 6 bases and J by 10 bases; unmatched bases: 7. This CDR3 comprises 13 residues. The germline gives CDR1 KGHDR, CDR2 SFDVKD. CDR3 nucleotides: TGTGCCACCAGTCCCGGGACAGGTGACGAGCAGTTCTTC. It is translated as CATSPGTGDEQFF.

In this sample, this clonotype turned up a few times. The chain has TRBV11-2 and TRBJ1-6; TRBD1 might be the D (5 bases). Trimming took 1 base from V and 8 from J, leaving 15 bases between them. The CDR3 extends over 16 amino acids. Germline CDR1 is SGHAT and CDR2 is FQNNGV. The CDR3 sequence: CASSLAIRDRYSPLHF. The CDR3 DNA follows: TGTGCCAGCAGCTTAGCGATCCGGGACCGTTATTCACCCCTCCACTTT.

The rearrangement uses TRBV29-1 and TRBJ2-3; D gene unclear. V gave up 7 bases and J gave up 8 bases, with 25 bases separating them. CDR1 and CDR2 (germline): SQVTM, ANQGSEA. The length of the CDR3 is 15 residues. CDR3 sequence reads: CSAEQALASLGTQYF. The CDR3 nucleotides read TGCAGCGCCGAGCAAGCTTTAGCAAGCTTGGGTACGCAGTATTTT.

This clonotype was observed a few times. As DNA, the CDR3 is TGTGCCAGCAGGGCTGATCCGGGGGAGTACGAGCAGTACTTC. Protein: CASRADPGEYEQYF. V usage is TRBV28 and J usage is TRBJ2-7, with D possibly matching TRBD2 (6 bases). Germline V gene sequence: CDR1 MDHEN, CDR2 SYDVKM. Between the trimmed V and J ends, which lost 6 bases and 4 bases, there was a span of 16 bases. The CDR3 length is 14 residues.

The chain carries TRBV19 and TRBJ1-5, with TRBD1 identical over 9 bases. Trimming at V came to 4 bases and at J to 8 bases, leaving 6 bases not matched to a gene. The germline CDR1 and CDR2 sequences are LNHDA and SQIVND (reference sequence). The CDR3 contains 14 residues. CDR3 bases: TGTGCCAGTAGTACTACAGGGGGCACTGAGCCCCAGCATTTT. This gives the protein CASSTTGGTEPQHF. Based on the CDR3 plus reference TRBV19 and TRBJ1-5, the full variable domain is DGGITQSPKYLFRKEGQNVTLSCEQNLNHDAMYWYRQDPGQGLRLIYYSQIVNDFQKGDIAEGYSVSREKKESFPLTVTSAQKNPTAFYLCASSTTGGTEPQHFGDGTRLSIL.

This clonotype was seen a handful of times. This rearrangement joins TRBV15 to TRBJ2-1; 8 nucleotides agree with TRBD2. V lost 0 bases and J lost 2; bases outside the gene matches: 6. The CDR3 covers 17 residues. CDR1 and CDR2 (germline): LNHNV, YYDKDF (reference sequence). CDR3 nucleotide sequence: TGTGCCACCAGCAGAGAGGTACTAGCGGCGCCCTACAATGAGCAGTTCTTC. Protein sequence: CATSREVLAAPYNEQFF.

This clonotype was observed a handful of times. The chain is built from TRBV12-3 or TRBV12-4 and TRBJ2-2; TRBD2 might be the D (6 bases). Trimming stripped 3 bases from V and 5 bases from J, with 13 bases between. The CDR3 spans 15 residues. CDR3 protein: CASSLAGEATGELFF. The CDR3 DNA is TGTGCCAGCAGTTTGGCTGGGGAGGCGACCGGGGAGCTGTTTTTT.

This clonotype turned up a few times. The chain recombines TRBV12-3 or TRBV12-4 with TRBJ2-2; the D gene is possibly TRBD1 (5 bases). The CDR3 runs to 12 residues. CDR3 sequence reads: CGTQGASGELFF. CDR3 bases: TGTGGCACGCAAGGGGCCTCCGGGGAGCTGTTTTTT.

The gene calls are TRBV12-3 or TRBV12-4 and TRBJ1-1; D is uncertain. The CDR3 has 12 residues. V was clipped by 10 bases and J by 3 bases, with 12 bases between them. CDR3 in amino acids: CATTGRYTEAFF. The CDR3 DNA reads TGTGCCACCACGGGGAGGTACACTGAAGCTTTCTTT.

This clonotype has a handful of counts. CDR3 sequence: CASSSSGAAYEQYF. CDR3 nucleotide sequence: TGTGCCAGCAGCTCTAGCGGGGCGGCCTACGAGCAGTACTTC. This sequence joins TRBV9 and TRBJ2-7; 9 bases are shared with TRBD2. Trimming removed 4 bases from V and 2 bases from J; junction bases left unmatched: 4. The CDR3 sequence is 14 residues long. CDR1 SGDLS and CDR2 YYNGEE come from the germline V gene.

This clonotype has more than one count but fewer than ten. This rearrangement joins TRBV9 to TRBJ2-2; no clear D. The V gene lost 0 bases and the J gene lost 1 base, with 10 bases spanning the gap. This CDR3 is built from 16 residues. CDR1 and CDR2 from the germline V gene are SGDLS and YYNGEE. The CDR3 sequence: CASSVGGYRNTGELFF. The CDR3 DNA reads TGTGCCAGCAGCGTAGGAGGTTATAGGAACACCGGGGAGCTGTTTTTT.